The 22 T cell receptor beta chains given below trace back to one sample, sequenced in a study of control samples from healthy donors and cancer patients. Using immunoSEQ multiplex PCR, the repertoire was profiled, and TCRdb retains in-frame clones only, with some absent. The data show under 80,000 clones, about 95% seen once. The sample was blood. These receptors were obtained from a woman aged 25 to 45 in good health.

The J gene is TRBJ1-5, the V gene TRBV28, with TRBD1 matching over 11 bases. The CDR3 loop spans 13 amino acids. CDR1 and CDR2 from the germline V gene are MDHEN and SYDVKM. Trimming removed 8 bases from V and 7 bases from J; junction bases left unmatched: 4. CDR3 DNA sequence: TGTGCCAGCTGGACAGGGGGCGGGCAGCCCCAGCATTTT. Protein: CASWTGGGQPQHF. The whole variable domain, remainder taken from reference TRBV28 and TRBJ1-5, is DVKVTQSSRYLVKRTGEKVFLECVQDMDHENMFWYRQDPGLGLRLIYFSYDVKMKEKGDIPEGYSVSREKKERFSLILESASTNQTSMYLCASWTGGGQPQHFGDGTRLSIL.

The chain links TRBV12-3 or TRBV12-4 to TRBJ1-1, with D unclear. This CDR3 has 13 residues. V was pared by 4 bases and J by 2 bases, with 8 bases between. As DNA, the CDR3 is TGTGCCAGCAGTTACGGTCCCAACACTGAAGCTTTCTTT. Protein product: CASSYGPNTEAFF.

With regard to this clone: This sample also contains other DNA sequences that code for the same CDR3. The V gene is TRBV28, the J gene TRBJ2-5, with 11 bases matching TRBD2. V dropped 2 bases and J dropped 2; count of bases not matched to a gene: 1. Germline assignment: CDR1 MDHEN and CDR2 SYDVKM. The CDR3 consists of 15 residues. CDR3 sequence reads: CASSLTSGGQETQYF. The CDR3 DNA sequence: TGTGCCAGCAGTTTAACTAGCGGGGGACAAGAGACCCAGTACTTC.

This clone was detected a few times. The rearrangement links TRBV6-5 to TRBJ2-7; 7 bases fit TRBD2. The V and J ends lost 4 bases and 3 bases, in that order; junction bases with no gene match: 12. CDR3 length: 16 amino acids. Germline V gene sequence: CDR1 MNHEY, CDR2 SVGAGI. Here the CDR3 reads CASSSHPSGANYEQYF. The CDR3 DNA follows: TGTGCCAGCAGTTCCCACCCTAGCGGTGCGAACTACGAGCAGTACTTC.

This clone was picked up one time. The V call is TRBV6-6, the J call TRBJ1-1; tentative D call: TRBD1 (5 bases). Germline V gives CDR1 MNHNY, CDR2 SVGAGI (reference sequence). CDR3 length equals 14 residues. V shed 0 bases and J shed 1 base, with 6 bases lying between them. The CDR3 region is CASSYSTANTEAFF. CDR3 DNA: TGTGCCAGCAGTTACTCGACAGCGAACACTGAAGCTTTCTTT.

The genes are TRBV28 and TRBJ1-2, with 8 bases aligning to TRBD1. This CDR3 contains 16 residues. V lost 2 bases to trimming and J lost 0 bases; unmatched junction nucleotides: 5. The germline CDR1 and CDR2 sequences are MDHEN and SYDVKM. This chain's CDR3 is CASSLGGQGSNYGYTF. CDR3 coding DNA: TGTGCCAGCAGTTTAGGCGGACAGGGTTCTAACTATGGCTACACCTTC.

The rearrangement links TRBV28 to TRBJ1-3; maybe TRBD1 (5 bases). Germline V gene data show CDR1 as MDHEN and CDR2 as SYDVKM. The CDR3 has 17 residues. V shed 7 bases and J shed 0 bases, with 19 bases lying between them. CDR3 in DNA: TGTGCCAGCAAGGCGGGGGTCGGAAGCATCTCTGGAAACACCATATATTTT. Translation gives CASKAGVGSISGNTIYF.

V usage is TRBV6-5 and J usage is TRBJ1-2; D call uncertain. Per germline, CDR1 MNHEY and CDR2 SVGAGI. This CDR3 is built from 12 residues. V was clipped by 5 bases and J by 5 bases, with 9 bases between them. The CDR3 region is CASSPAGYGYTF. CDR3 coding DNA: TGTGCCAGCAGTCCGGCGGGGTATGGCTACACCTTC.

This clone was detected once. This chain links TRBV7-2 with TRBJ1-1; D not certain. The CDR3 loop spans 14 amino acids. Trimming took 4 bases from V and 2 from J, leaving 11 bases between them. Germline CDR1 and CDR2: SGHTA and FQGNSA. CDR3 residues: CASSYGSPNTEAFF. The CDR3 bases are TGTGCCAGCAGCTATGGGTCTCCTAACACTGAAGCTTTCTTT.

The CDR3 here is CASSLATTDTQYF. The CDR3 nucleotides read TGTGCCAGCAGCTTGGCTACTACAGATACGCAGTATTTT. The J gene is TRBJ2-3, the V gene TRBV7-9; D gene uncertain. This CDR3 has 13 amino acids. The germline V gene encodes CDR1 SEHNR and CDR2 FQNEAQ (reference sequence). The V and J ends lost 3 bases and 3 bases respectively, with 7 bases between them.

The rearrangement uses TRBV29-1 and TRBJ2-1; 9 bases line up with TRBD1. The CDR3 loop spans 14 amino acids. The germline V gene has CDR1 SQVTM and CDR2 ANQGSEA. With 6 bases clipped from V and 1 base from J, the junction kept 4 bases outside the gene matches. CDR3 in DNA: TGCAGCGTAACGACAGGGGGTTCCTACAATGAGCAGTTCTTC. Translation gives CSVTTGGSYNEQFF.

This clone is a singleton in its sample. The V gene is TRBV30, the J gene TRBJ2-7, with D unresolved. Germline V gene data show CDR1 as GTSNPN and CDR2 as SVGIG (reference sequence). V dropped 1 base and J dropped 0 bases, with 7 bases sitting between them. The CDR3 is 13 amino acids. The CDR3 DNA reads TGTGCCTGGAGTGGGTCGAGCTCCTACGAGCAGTACGTC. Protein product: CAWSGSSSYEQYV.

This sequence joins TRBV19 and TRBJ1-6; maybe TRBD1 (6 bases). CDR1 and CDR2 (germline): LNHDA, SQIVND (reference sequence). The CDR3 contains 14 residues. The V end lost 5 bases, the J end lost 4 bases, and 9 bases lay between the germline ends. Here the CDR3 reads CASSPGAYNSPLHF. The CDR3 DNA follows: TGTGCCAGTAGTCCAGGGGCTTATAATTCACCCCTCCACTTT.

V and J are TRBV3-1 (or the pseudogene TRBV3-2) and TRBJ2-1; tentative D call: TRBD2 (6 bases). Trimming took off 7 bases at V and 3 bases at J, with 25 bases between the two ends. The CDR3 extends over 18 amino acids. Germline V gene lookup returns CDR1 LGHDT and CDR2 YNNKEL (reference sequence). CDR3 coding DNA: TGTGCCAGCACCTTTAGCGGAACCGCCCTCAGTGGCTACAATGAGCAGTTCTTC. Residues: CASTFSGTALSGYNEQFF.

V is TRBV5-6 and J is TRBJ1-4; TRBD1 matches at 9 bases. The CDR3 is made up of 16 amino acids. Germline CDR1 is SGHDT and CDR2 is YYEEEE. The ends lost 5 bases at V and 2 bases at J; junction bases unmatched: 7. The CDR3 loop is CASSKGQGGTNEKLFF. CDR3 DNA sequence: TGTGCCAGCAGTAAGGGACAGGGAGGGACTAATGAAAAACTGTTTTTT. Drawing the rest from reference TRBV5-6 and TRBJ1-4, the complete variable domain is DAGVTQSPTHLIKTRGQQVTLRCSPKSGHDTVSWYQQALGQGPQFIFQYYEEEERQRGNFPDRFSGHQFPNYSSELNVNALLLGDSALYLCASSKGQGGTNEKLFFGSGTQLSVL.

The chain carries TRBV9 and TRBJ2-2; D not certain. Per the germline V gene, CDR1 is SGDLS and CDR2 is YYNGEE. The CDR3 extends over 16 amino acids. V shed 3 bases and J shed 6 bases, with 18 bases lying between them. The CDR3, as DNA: TGTGCCAGCAGCGCTGTGGCTGTGGGGTACGCCGGGGAGCTGTTTTTT. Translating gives CASSAVAVGYAGELFF.

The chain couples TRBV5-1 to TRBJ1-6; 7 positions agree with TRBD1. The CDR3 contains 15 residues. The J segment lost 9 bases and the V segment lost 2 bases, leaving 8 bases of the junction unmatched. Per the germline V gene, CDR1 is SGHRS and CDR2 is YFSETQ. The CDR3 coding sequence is TGCGCCAGCAGCTTAGCGGACAGGTGGGGTTCACCCCTCCACTTT. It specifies CASSLADRWGSPLHF.

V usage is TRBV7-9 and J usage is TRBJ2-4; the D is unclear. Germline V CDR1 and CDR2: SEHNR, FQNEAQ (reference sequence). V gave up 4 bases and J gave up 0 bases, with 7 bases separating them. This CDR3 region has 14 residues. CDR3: CASSSNAAKNIQYF. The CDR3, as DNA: TGTGCCAGCAGCTCAAACGCAGCCAAAAACATTCAGTACTTC. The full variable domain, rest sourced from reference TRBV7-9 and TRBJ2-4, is DTGVSQNPRHKITKRGQNVTFRCDPISEHNRLYWYRQTLGQGPEFLTYFQNEAQLEKSRLLSDRFSAERPKGSFSTLEIQRTEQGDSAMYLCASSSNAAKNIQYFGAGTRLSVL.

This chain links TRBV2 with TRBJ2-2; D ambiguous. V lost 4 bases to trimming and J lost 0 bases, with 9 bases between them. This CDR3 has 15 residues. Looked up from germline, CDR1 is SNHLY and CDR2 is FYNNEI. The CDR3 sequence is CASSVLTANTGELFF. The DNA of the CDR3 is TGTGCCAGCAGTGTCTTGACTGCGAACACCGGGGAGCTGTTTTTT.

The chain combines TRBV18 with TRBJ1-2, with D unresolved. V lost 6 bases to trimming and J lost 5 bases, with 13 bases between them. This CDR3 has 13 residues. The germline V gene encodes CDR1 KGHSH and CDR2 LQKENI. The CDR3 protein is CASSSGSAYGYTF. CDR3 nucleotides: TGTGCCAGCTCCTCGGGAAGCGCTTATGGCTACACCTTC.

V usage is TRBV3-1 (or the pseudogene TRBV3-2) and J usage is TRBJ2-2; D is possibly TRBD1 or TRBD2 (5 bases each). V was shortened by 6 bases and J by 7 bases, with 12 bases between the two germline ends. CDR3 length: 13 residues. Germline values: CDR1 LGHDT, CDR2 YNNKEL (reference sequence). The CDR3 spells CASSQRGVGELFF. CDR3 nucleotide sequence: TGTGCCAGCAGTCAAAGAGGGGTCGGGGAGCTGTTTTTT.

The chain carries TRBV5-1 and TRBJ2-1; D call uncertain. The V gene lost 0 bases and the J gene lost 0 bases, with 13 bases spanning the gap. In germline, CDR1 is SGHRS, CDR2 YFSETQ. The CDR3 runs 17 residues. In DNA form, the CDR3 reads TGCGCCAGCAGCTTGGAGCAGCCCAGGAGCTCCTACAATGAGCAGTTCTTC. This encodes CASSLEQPRSSYNEQFF. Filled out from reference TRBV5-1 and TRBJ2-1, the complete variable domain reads KAGVTQTPRYLIKTRGQQVTLSCSPISGHRSVSWYQQTPGQGLQFLFEYFSETQRNKGNFPGRFSGRQFSNSRSEMNVSTLELGDSALYLCASSLEQPRSSYNEQFFGPGTRLTVL.